This section outlines one T cell receptor beta chain sequence together with its context. Its target is not known. The time point: pre-sensitization, week 0. Stated treatment: therapeutic diphenylcyclopropenone sensitization with weekly scalp DPC. Total RNA was extracted from unfractionated whole blood. Alopecia patients deemed DPC-suitable, aged 18 to 70, excluding pregnancy. The CDR3 length is 16 residues. Trimming shortened V by 9 bases and J by 0 bases, and 18 bases separated the two germline ends. The data stem from a study of human T cells and chemical hapten exposure. Study-level points and caveats: Significantly greater numbers of large CDR3 similarity clusters came from expanded TCRs than from controls. Because all patients had alopecia, their immune responses might differ from healthy ones.

MiXCR was run by TCRdb on the RACE reads, yielding one entry per CDR3 protein. The sample contains fewer than 45,000 distinct CDR3 sequences, more than 10% of which appear only once. This TCR derives from a woman aged 40 to 49 with alopecia areata. Some clones in this sample may be carry-over from other donors' samples. This chain connects TRBV12-3 or TRBV12-4 to TRBJ1-3; no reliable D call. The sequenced sample was whole blood, obtained in connection with sensitization to the hapten diphenylcyclopropenone (DPC). The CDR3 spells CASSPHIGPSGNTIYF. The CDR3 DNA reads as TGTGCCAGTTCGCCCCACATAGGCCCCTCTGGAAACACCATATATTTT.